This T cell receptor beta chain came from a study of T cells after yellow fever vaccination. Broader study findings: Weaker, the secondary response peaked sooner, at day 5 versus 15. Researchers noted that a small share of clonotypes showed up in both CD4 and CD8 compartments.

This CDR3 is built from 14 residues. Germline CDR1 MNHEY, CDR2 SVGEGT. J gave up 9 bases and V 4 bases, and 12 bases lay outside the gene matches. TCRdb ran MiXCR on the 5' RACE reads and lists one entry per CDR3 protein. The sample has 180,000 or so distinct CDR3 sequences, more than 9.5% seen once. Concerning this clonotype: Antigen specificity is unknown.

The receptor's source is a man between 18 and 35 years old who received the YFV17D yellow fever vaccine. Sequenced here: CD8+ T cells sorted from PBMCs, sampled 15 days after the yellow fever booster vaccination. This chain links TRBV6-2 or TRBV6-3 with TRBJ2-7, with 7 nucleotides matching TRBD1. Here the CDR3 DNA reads TGTGCCAGCAGTTCCTGGGACAGCCCACCCGGGCAGTACGTC. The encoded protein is CASSSWDSPPGQYV.